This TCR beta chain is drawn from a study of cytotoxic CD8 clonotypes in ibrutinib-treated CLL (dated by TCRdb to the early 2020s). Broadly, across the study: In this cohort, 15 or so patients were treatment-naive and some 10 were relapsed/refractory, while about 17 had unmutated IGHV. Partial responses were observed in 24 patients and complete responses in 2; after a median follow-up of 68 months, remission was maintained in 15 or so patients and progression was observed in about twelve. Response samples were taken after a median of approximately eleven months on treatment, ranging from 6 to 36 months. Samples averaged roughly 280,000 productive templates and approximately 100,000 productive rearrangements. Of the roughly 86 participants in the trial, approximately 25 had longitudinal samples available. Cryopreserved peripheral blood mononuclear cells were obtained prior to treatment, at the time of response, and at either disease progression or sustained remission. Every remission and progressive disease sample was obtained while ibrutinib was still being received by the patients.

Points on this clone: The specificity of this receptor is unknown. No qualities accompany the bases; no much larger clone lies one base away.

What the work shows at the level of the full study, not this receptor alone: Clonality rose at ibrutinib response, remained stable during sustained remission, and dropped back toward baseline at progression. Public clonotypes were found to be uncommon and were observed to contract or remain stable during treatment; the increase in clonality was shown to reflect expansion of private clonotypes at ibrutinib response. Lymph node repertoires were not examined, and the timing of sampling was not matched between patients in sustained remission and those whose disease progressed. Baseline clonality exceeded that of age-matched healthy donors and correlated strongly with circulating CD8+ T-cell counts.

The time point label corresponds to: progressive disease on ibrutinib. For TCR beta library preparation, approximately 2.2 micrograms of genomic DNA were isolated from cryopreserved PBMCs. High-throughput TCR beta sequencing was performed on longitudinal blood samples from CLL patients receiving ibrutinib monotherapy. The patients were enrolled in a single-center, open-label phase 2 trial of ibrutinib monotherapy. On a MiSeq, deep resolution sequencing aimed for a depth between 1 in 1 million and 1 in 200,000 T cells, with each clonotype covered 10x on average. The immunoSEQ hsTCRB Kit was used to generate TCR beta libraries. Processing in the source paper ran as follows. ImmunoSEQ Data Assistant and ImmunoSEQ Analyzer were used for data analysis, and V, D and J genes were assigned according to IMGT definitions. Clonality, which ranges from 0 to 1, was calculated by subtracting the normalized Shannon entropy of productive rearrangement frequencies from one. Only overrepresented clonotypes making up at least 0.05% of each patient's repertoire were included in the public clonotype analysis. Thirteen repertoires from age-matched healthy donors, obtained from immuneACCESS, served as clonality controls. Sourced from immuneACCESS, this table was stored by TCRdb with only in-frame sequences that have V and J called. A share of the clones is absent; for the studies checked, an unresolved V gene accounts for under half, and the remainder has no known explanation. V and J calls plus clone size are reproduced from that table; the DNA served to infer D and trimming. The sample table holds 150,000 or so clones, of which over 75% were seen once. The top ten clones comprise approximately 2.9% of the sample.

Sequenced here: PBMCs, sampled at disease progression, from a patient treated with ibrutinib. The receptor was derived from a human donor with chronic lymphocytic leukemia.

The CDR3 protein: CASSIDQGLETEAFF. The DNA sequence reads TGTGCCAGTAGTATAGATCAGGGGTTGGAGACTGAAGCTTTCTTT. The chain is encoded by TRBV19 joined to TRBJ1-1; tentative D gene TRBD1, with 6 bases matching. V gives up 0 bases and J gives up 5 bases, and the segment between their germline ends measures 13 bases. CDR1 and CDR2 (LNHDA, SQIVND) derive from the germline V gene (reference sequence). Including cysteine and phenylalanine, the CDR3 has 15 amino acids. The CDR3 DNA has 45 bases and is translated from base 1.